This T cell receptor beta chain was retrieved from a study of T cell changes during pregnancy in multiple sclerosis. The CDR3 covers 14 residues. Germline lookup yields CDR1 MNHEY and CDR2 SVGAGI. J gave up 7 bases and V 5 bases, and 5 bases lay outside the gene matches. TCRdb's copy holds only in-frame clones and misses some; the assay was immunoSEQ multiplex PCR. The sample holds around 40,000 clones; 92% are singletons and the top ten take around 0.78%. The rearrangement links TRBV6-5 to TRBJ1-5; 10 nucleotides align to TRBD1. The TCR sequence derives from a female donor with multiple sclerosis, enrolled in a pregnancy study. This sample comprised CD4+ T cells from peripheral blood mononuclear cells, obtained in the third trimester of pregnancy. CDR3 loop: CASSQTGGGQPQHF. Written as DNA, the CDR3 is TGTGCCAGCAGTCAGACAGGGGGCGGACAGCCCCAGCATTTT.